This T cell receptor beta chain was identified during a study of blood T cell repertoires in COVID-19. Study details: The samples span acute and convalescent COVID-19 from the United States, Italy and Spain. T cells, B-cell-depleted T cells, or PBMCs provided the cDNA or gDNA that served as material.

In the study's own analysis: Reference gene primers were amplified, and this amplification served to estimate nucleated cell counts. The assay was immunoSEQ multiplex PCR, and TCRdb's table has in-frame clones only and misses some. That table furnishes V, J and clone size, whereas the DNA furnished D and trimming. This sample has 150,000 to 200,000 clones, with 85% to 95% found just once. This TCR was sampled from a woman aged 50 to 65 with acute or convalescent COVID-19. Sequencing input: peripheral blood.

Written as DNA, the CDR3 is TGTGCCAGCAGCCCCTTGGCGGAAGAGACCCAGTACTTC. It yields the protein CASSPLAEETQYF. The chain has TRBV7-2 and TRBJ2-5; no definite D call. V was pared by 5 bases and J by 3 bases, with 10 bases between. This CDR3 comprises 13 residues. Looked up from germline, CDR1 is SGHTA and CDR2 is FQGNSA.